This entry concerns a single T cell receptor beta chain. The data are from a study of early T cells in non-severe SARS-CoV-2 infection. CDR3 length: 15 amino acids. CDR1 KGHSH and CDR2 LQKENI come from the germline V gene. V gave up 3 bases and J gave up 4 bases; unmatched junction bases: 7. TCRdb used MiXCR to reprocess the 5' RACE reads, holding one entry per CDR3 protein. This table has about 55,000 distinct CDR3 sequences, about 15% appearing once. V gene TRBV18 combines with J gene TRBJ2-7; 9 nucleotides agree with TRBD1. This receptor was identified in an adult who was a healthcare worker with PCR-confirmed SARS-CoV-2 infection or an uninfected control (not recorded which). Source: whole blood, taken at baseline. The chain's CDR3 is CASSPSGTGSYEQYF. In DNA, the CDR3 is TGTGCCAGCTCACCCTCCGGGACAGGGAGTTACGAGCAGTACTTC.